One sample yielded the 19 T cell receptor beta chains listed below, sequenced in a study of T-cell memory formation after mild COVID-19 listed by TCRdb under 2021. The method was 5' RACE. These reads were obtained on an Illumina NovaSeq 6000. TCRdb redid the processing of the public reads, applying fastp at Q25 and MiXCR, and retained in-frame beta chains. One record per CDR3 amino acid sequence lists the most common genes and DNA. A total of 430,000 or so distinct CDR3 sequences appear in this sample, around 25% of them only once. The ten most abundant clones make up around 12% of the sample. Sequenced material: PBMCs or a T cell subset sorted from them (not recorded which). Source of these receptors: an adult woman who had mild COVID-19 (a few samples of this study predate the infection). The sample titles of this study are shuffled in the database, so cell type and time point are left out; the donor was told from shared clones.

This chain links TRBV7-6 with TRBJ2-7; perhaps TRBD1 as D (6 bases). V lost 2 bases, J lost 2 bases, and 10 bases lay in between. Germline lookup yields CDR1 SGHVS and CDR2 FNYEAQ. There are 14 residues in the CDR3. The CDR3 DNA follows: TGTGCCAGCAGCTTACATGAGGGGGCCTACGAGCAGTACTTC. Translated, it gives CASSLHEGAYEQYF.

This clonotype was found a few times. V is TRBV7-2 and J is TRBJ2-1; 13 bases agree with TRBD2. The V gene end was trimmed by 3 bases and the J gene end by 14 bases; junction bases not matched to a gene: 1. The CDR3 contains 12 residues. Germline V CDR1 and CDR2: SGHTA, FQGNSA. The CDR3 nucleotides are TGTGCCAGCAGCTTTGGACTAGCGGGGGAGTTCTTC. It yields the protein CASSFGLAGEFF.

A few counts support this clonotype. The chain employs TRBV12-3 or TRBV12-4 and TRBJ2-1, with a weak D call TRBD2 (5 bases). The CDR3 is 12 residues long. V lost 7 bases to trimming and J lost 9 bases, with 13 bases between them. The CDR3 nucleotides read TGTGCCAGCAACCGGGGATTTAGTGAGCAGTTCTTC. Protein sequence: CASNRGFSEQFF.

DNA for the CDR3: TGTGCCAGCAGTGATGCGGGACAAGGGATGTGGGGCTACACCTTC. It codes for CASSDAGQGMWGYTF. This rearrangement joins TRBV6-1 to TRBJ1-2, with D perhaps matching TRBD1 (6 bases). CDR1 and CDR2 from the germline V gene are MNHNS and SASEGT. Trimming stripped 3 bases from V and 8 bases from J, with 19 bases between. The CDR3 consists of 15 residues.

This clonotype occurred a few times. The V call is TRBV19, the J call TRBJ2-7, with D possibly being TRBD1 or TRBD2 (6 bases each). Germline V CDR1 and CDR2: LNHDA, SQIVND (reference sequence). Deletions cut 5 bases from V and 4 bases from J, with 18 bases between. CDR3 size: 15 residues. The CDR3, as DNA: TGTGCCAGTAGTCCGGGGGCCTTCGAGGCGTACGAGCAGTACTTC. It codes for CASSPGAFEAYEQYF.

This clonotype was detected a few times. The chain is built from TRBV6-6 and TRBJ1-3; no firm D call. CDR1 is MNHNY and CDR2 is SVGAGI in the germline V gene (reference sequence). This CDR3 region has 15 residues. V lost 2 bases, J lost 3 bases, and 11 bases lay in between. The CDR3 sequence is CASSYLGSGGNTIYF. DNA for the CDR3: TGTGCCAGCAGTTACCTGGGCTCGGGTGGAAACACCATATATTTT.

This rearrangement joins TRBV5-1 to TRBJ2-7, with 14 bases fitting TRBD2. The junction had 7 bases not matched to a gene; V was cut back by 6 bases and J by 2 bases. Germline loops: CDR1 SGHRS, CDR2 YFSETQ. This CDR3 is 16 amino acids long. The chain's CDR3 is CASTAWTSGGTYEQYF. The CDR3 bases are TGCGCCAGCACCGCTTGGACTAGCGGGGGGACCTACGAGCAGTACTTC.

The chain recombines TRBV12-3 or TRBV12-4 with TRBJ1-1; D might be TRBD1 (5 bases). V lost 3 bases, J lost 0 bases, and 17 bases lay in between. The length of the CDR3 is 17 residues. DNA of the CDR3: TGTGCCAGCAGTTTTTTGTTAGGGGCCTTCATGAACACTGAAGCTTTCTTT. As protein: CASSFLLGAFMNTEAFF.

This chain uses TRBV7-2 with TRBJ2-7, with TRBD1 matching over 10 bases. In germline, CDR1 is SGHTA, CDR2 FQGNSA. The V and J ends lost 0 bases and 6 bases, in that order; junction bases with no gene match: 2. CDR3 length: 14 amino acids. CDR3 sequence reads: CASSLARDRGEQYF. The CDR3 DNA is TGTGCCAGCAGCTTAGCCCGGGACAGGGGCGAGCAGTACTTC.

This clonotype occurred a few times. The chain couples TRBV5-1 to TRBJ2-1; D tentatively fits TRBD1 or TRBD2 (5 bases each). Trimming removed 4 bases from V and 7 bases from J, with 18 bases in between. CDR3 length: 15 amino acids. Germline V gene lookup returns CDR1 SGHRS and CDR2 YFSETQ. The CDR3 reads CASSRDGQVSNEQFF. DNA for the CDR3: TGCGCCAGCAGCAGGGACGGGCAGGTATCGAATGAGCAGTTCTTC. Using reference TRBV5-1 and TRBJ2-1 for the parts outside the CDR3, the full variable domain is KAGVTQTPRYLIKTRGQQVTLSCSPISGHRSVSWYQQTPGQGLQFLFEYFSETQRNKGNFPGRFSGRQFSNSRSEMNVSTLELGDSALYLCASSRDGQVSNEQFFGPGTRLTVL.

This clonotype was counted at least ten times. The CDR3 DNA reads as TGTGCCAGCAGCTTGACAGGGGCCCTGAACACTGAAGCTTTCTTT. It codes for CASSLTGALNTEAFF. The chain is built from TRBV7-3 and TRBJ1-1, with 8 bases matching TRBD1. The CDR3 runs 15 residues. CDR1 SGHTA and CDR2 FQGTGA come from the germline V gene. V was clipped by 3 bases and J by 0 bases; unmatched bases: 3. Based on the CDR3 plus reference TRBV7-3 and TRBJ1-1, the full variable domain is GAGVSQTPSNKVTEKGKYVELRCDPISGHTALYWYRQSLGQGPEFLIYFQGTGAADDSGLPNDRFFAVRPEGSVSTLKIQRTERGDSAVYLCASSLTGALNTEAFFGQGTRLTVV.

This rearrangement joins TRBV5-1 to TRBJ1-1; no reliable D call. Germline CDR1 reads SGHRS; CDR2 reads YFSETQ. This CDR3 region has 15 residues. V was shortened by 3 bases and J by 0 bases, with 12 bases between the two germline ends. The chain's CDR3 is CASSSTPAVNTEAFF. CDR3 coding DNA: TGCGCCAGCAGCTCGACTCCGGCCGTGAACACTGAAGCTTTCTTT.

V is TRBV12-3 or TRBV12-4 and J is TRBJ1-1; TRBD1 aligns across 7 bases. The length of the CDR3 is 15 residues. With V trimmed by 1 base and J by 9 bases, 11 bases remained unmatched. The CDR3 bases are TGTGCCAGCAGTTTAGTTGTAGGGAGGGGGCTCAAAGCTTTCTTT. As protein: CASSLVVGRGLKAFF.

This clonotype was counted between two and nine times. The rearrangement links TRBV2 to TRBJ1-1; D gene uncertain. The CDR3 covers 14 residues. V lost 8 bases, J lost 1 base, and 14 bases lay in between. The germline V gene has CDR1 SNHLY and CDR2 FYNNEI. The CDR3 reads CASHSDGKNTEAFF. DNA for the CDR3: TGTGCCAGCCATTCGGACGGGAAGAACACTGAAGCTTTCTTT. The variable domain in full, completed from reference TRBV2 and TRBJ1-1, reads EPEVTQTPSHQVTQMGQEVILRCVPISNHLYFYWYRQILGQKVEFLVSFYNNEISEKSEIFDDQFSVERPDGSNFTLKIRSTKLEDSAMYFCASHSDGKNTEAFFGQGTRLTVV.

V usage is TRBV5-1 and J usage is TRBJ1-1, with 9 bases lining up with TRBD1. J was trimmed by 1 base and V by 1 base; bases with no gene match: 11. This CDR3 region has 18 residues. Germline CDR1 and CDR2: SGHRS and YFSETQ. As DNA, the CDR3 is TGCGCCAGCAGCTTGAATCCGACAGGGGGAAGGAAGAACACTGAAGCTTTCTTT. It encodes CASSLNPTGGRKNTEAFF.

The CDR3 DNA is TGTGCCAGCAGCTTAGGTTCCCAGGGGATGGGAGGCTACACCTTC. It encodes CASSLGSQGMGGYTF. The chain links TRBV7-2 to TRBJ1-2, with D possibly being TRBD1 (6 bases). The germline V gene encodes CDR1 SGHTA and CDR2 FQGNSA. This CDR3 is 15 amino acids long. Between the trimmed V and J ends, which lost 1 base and 8 bases, there was a span of 17 bases.

V gene TRBV9 combines with J gene TRBJ2-7, with D tentatively TRBD1 (5 bases). V was shortened by 0 bases and J by 3 bases, with 13 bases between the two germline ends. Looked up from germline, CDR1 is SGDLS and CDR2 is YYNGEE. This CDR3 spans 15 amino acids. DNA of the CDR3: TGTGCCAGCAGCGTAGGACAGCCAAGGGACTACGAGCAGTACTTC. This sequence encodes CASSVGQPRDYEQYF.

This rearrangement joins TRBV11-2 to TRBJ2-3, with TRBD2 matching 7 bases. Germline CDR1 and CDR2: SGHAT and FQNNGV. The length of the CDR3 is 17 residues. Trimming removed 2 bases from V and 1 base from J; junction bases left unmatched: 9. This CDR3 is CASSLLAATTGTDTQYF. The CDR3 nucleotides read TGTGCCAGCAGCTTACTAGCGGCGACAACGGGCACAGATACGCAGTATTTT. The full variable domain, rest sourced from reference TRBV11-2 and TRBJ2-3, is EAGVAQSPRYKIIEKRQSVAFWCNPISGHATLYWYQQILGQGPKLLIQFQNNGVVDDSQLPKDRFSAERLKGVDSTLKIQPAKLEDSAVYLCASSLLAATTGTDTQYFGPGTRLTVL.

This clonotype came up a few times. The chain uses TRBV24-1 and TRBJ2-3; perhaps TRBD2 as D (6 bases). From germline, CDR1 is KGHDR and CDR2 SFDVKD. This CDR3 region has 16 residues. Trimming took 3 bases from V and 4 from J, leaving 16 bases between them. The CDR3 nucleotides read TGTGCCACCAGTGATCCGAGACGGGAGTCTGCAGATACGCAGTATTTT. Protein product: CATSDPRRESADTQYF.